This T cell receptor beta chain was identified during a study of T cell responses to AZD1222 COVID-19 vaccine (dated by TCRdb to 2020 to 2023). Notes on the research overall: Because spike-specific TCR depth and breadth did not differ between the two schedules, AZD1222 recipients who got a second dose at roughly 4 weeks were pooled with those who got a second dose at roughly 12 weeks. TCR sequencing was performed for 230 to 250 trial participants, of whom roughly 200 were given two doses of AZD1222 and around 25 were given two doses of MenACWY control vaccine. Trial participants were enrolled by age into subgroups of 18-55, 56-69 and 70-plus years, and around 150, 28 and 57 TCR-sequenced participants, respectively, were included in these subgroups. Overall study outcomes, separate from this receptor: Because no samples from the day 14 peak response were available, repertoires could be characterized only after the peak T cell response. Only a handful of AZD1222 recipients were SARS-CoV-2 seropositive at baseline, limiting conclusions about previously exposed vaccinees. The 56-69-year group was small, and its depth increase did not reach significance, likely because of low power. Nearly half of unique spike-specific TCRs reportedly recognized epitopes outside regions mutated in the B.1.351 and B.1.1.7 variants. After two AZD1222 doses, spike-specific TCR breadth and depth were significantly higher than at day 0 and than in MenACWY recipients. Participants were mostly white British and included more females than males, and it was suggested by the authors that clonal diversity may have been underestimated. The vaccine-associated CD4 TCRs covered the entire spike protein, and the dominant responses fell in regions 160-218 and 743-854.

The sample's time point label, in plain terms: baseline before first vaccination. Samples from vaccinated people were obtained from the UK trials COV001 and COV002, which included a single-blind randomized controlled phase 2/3 trial of AZD1222 (ChAdOx1 nCoV-19) in healthy adults. For TCRbeta chain sequencing, PBMC samples from trial participants were taken at day 0 and at day 28 after the second dose. In the case of this clone: Its antigen has not been determined. Base qualities are missing; no much larger clone stands one base away.

Including cysteine and phenylalanine, the CDR3 has 15 amino acids. Left in the record is the CDR3 DNA by itself, 45 bases read in frame from the first base. The germline V gene provides CDR1 SGHVS and CDR2 FNYEAQ. After removal of 6 bases from V and 3 bases from J, the junction retains 4 bases not matched to a gene. The CDR3 regions of human TCRbeta chains were analyzed by immunosequencing. The authors' analysis ran thus. TCRs in the repertoires were compared against a reference library of SARS-CoV-2-specific TCRs that had been generated with the MIRA antigen-specificity platform. Breadth was defined as the fraction of unique TCRs that were SARS-CoV-2-associated, and depth was defined as the fraction of total T cells that were SARS-CoV-2-associated. Each spike-specific TCR was assigned to its reactive spike region and to a CD4 or CD8 class using the MIRA data. Log10-transformed breadth and depth values were compared by one-way ANOVA with Sidak's multiple comparisons tests. TCRdb re-hosts the immuneACCESS table, in-frame sequences only. Its copies lack some clones; in the studies checked, an unresolved V gene accounts for under half of them, and the cause for the rest is not known. Clone size and the V and J calls come from that table; the DNA yielded D and trimming. The sample data list some 190,000 clones, and 80% to 90% of these were observed just once. The top ten clonotypes cover 6.5% to 7% of the sample.

The specimen comprised peripheral blood, sampled on day 0 of AZD1222 vaccination. The receptor's source is an adult in good health. The sequence joins TRBV7-6 to TRBJ2-1; 11 middle bases align to TRBD2. Read as DNA, the sequence is TGTGCCAGCAGGACCGGGACTAGCGGCTACAATGAGCAGTTCTTC. It is translated as CASRTGTSGYNEQFF.